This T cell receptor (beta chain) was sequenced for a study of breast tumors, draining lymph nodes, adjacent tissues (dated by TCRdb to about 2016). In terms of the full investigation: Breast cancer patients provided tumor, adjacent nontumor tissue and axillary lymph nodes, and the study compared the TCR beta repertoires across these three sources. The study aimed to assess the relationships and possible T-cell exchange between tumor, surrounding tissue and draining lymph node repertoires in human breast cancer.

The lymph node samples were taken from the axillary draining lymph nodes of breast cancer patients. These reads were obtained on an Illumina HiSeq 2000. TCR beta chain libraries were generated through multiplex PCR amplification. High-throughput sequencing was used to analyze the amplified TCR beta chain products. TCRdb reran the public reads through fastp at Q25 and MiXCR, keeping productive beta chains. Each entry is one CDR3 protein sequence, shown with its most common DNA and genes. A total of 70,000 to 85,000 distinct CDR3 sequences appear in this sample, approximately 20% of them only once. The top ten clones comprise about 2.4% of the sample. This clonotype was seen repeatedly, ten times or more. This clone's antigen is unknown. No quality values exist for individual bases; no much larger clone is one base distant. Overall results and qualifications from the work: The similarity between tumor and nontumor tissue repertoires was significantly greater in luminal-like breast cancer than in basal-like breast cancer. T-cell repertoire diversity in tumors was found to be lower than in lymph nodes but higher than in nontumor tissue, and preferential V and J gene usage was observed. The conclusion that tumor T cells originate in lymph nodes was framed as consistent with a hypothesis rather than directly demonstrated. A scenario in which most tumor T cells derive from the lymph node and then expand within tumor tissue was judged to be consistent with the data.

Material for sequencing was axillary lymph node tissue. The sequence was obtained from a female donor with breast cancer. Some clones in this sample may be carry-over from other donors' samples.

For the CDR3, the sequence is CASSLGNRANTGELFF. Read as DNA, the sequence is TGTGCCAGCAGCTTAGGTAATCGCGCGAACACCGGGGAGCTGTTTTTT. This sequence uses TRBV7-8 and TRBJ2-2; the D gene identity is not certain. Per the germline V gene, SGHVS is the CDR1 and FQNEAQ is the CDR2. The cysteine opens and the phenylalanine closes a CDR3 of 16 amino acids. Only the CDR3 DNA is retained, 48 bases long and in frame from the first base. Relative to germline, V is 1 base shorter and J is 0 bases shorter, with 9 bases between their ends.